This TCR beta chain was sequenced for a study of blood T cells in healthy people across ages. Broader study findings: Observed TCR beta diversity per million T cells went down as age went up. This fall followed a roughly linear course with age. Reliance upon unsorted PBMCs precluded definitive naive versus antigen-experienced comparison.

For this clonotype: Its antigen is undetermined.

Then a second PCR, running about 6 to 12 cycles, was carried out with a sample-barcoded 5' primer and a J-beta primer mix. TCRdb fed the 5' RACE reads into MiXCR, producing one record per CDR3 protein. The sample has about 800,000 distinct CDR3 sequences, more than 20% seen once. Between the trimmed V and J ends, which lost 5 bases and 2 bases, there was a span of 11 bases. Germline CDR1 is LGHNT and CDR2 is FRNRAP. The CDR3 contains 14 residues. These data are also associated with another study on T cells of mothers and their children. This second study notes: Compared with unrelated pairs, related mother-child pairs had slightly higher, non-significant overlap.

The chain combines TRBV12-5 with TRBJ2-3; tentative D call: TRBD1 (5 bases). The source is a boy between 10 and 17 years old in good health. The sample consisted of blood. This CDR3 is CASGPGQITDTQYF. CDR3 coding DNA: TGTGCTAGTGGTCCAGGACAAATCACAGATACGCAGTATTTT. The full variable domain, with the rest looked up from reference TRBV12-5 and TRBJ2-3, is DARVTQTPRHKVTEMGQEVTMRCQPILGHNTVFWYRQTMMQGLELLAYFRNRAPLDDSGMPKDRFSAEMPDATLATLKIQPSEPRDSAVYFCASGPGQITDTQYFGPGTRLTVL.